Listed below are T cell receptor beta chains from one sample, sequenced in a study of OX40 agonist ivuxolimab in advanced cancers. Sequenced by immunoSEQ multiplex PCR; TCRdb stores in-frame clones only, minus some. The sample lists around 80,000 clones, approximately 80% occurring once. The specimen was CD4+ or CD8+ T cells sorted from blood, collected in a trial of the OX40 agonist ivuxolimab. Every receptor here comes from an adult with an advanced solid tumor such as melanoma, head and neck, liver or kidney cancer. The CDR3 runs from the conserved cysteine through the conserved F or W. D genes are given only for firm matches. Clone size is stated in some rows and not others, as once, few, many or a class when expanded.

.,TRBJ2-2,TRBV5-1,TRBD2,CASTLAGGLNTGELFF,TGCGCCAGCACCCTAGCGGGAGGCCTGAACACCGGGGAGCTGTTTTTT
.,TRBJ2-2,TRBV7-9,TRBD1,CASSSYGTGGTGELFF,TGTGCCAGCAGCTCATATGGGACAGGGGGTACCGGGGAGCTGTTTTTT
.,TRBJ2-7,TRBV5-4,.,CASSLGNSLPEQYF,TGCGCCAGCAGCTTGGGCAATTCCCTCCCCGAGCAGTACTTC
.,TRBJ2-4,TRBV18,TRBD2,CASSPWTSGKNIQYF,TGTGCCAGCTCACCTTGGACTAGTGGTAAAAACATTCAGTACTTC
.,TRBJ1-1,TRBV15,TRBD1,CATSGGTGGRTEAFF,TGTGCCACCAGCGGCGGGACAGGGGGGAGGACTGAAGCTTTCTTT
medium-sized,TRBJ1-1,TRBV6-1,.,CASSGSGSEAFF,TGTGCCAGCAGTGGTTCAGGGTCTGAAGCTTTCTTT
.,TRBJ1-1,TRBV5-8,.,CASSLEGGLTNTEAFF,TGTGCCAGCAGCTTGGAGGGAGGGCTCACTAACACTGAAGCTTTCTTT
.,TRBJ1-1,TRBV2,TRBD1,CASSEERGTAAFF,TGTGCCAGCAGTGAAGAGAGGGGGACAGCTGCTTTCTTT
.,TRBJ2-3,TRBV19,TRBD2,CASSSGTSGRVSTDTQYF,TGTGCCAGTAGTTCCGGGACTAGCGGGAGAGTGAGCACAGATACGCAGTATTTT
.,TRBJ2-1,TRBV2,.,CASSDPLVGEQFF,TGTGCCAGCAGTGACCCCCTAGTAGGGGAGCAGTTCTTC
.,TRBJ1-6,TRBV11-1,.,CASRVSSYNSPLHF,TGTGCCAGCCGTGTGAGCTCCTATAATTCACCCCTCCACTTT
once,TRBJ1-1,TRBV6-5,.,CASSKGTVNTEAFF,TGTGCCAGCAGTAAAGGGACGGTTAACACTGAAGCTTTCTTT
.,TRBJ2-2,TRBV27,.,CASKRNTGELFF,TGTGCCAGCAAGCGGAACACCGGGGAGCTGTTTTTT
.,TRBJ1-4,TRBV11-2,TRBD1,CASSSRTGTNEKLFF,TGTGCCAGCAGCTCCAGGACAGGAACTAATGAAAAACTGTTTTTT
.,TRBJ1-1,TRBV6-4,.,CASSYRGNTEAFF,TGTGCCAGCAGTTATAGGGGGAACACTGAAGCTTTCTTT
.,TRBJ2-3,TRBV5-6,TRBD2,CASSWRLAGRYTDTQYF,TGTGCCAGCAGCTGGAGACTAGCGGGGCGATACACAGATACGCAGTATTTT
.,TRBJ2-3,TRBV5-1,TRBD1,CASSNRDSSTDTQYF,TGCGCCAGCAGCAACCGGGACAGTAGCACAGATACGCAGTATTTT
.,TRBJ2-5,TRBV5-1,TRBD2,CASSWTSRETQYF,TGCGCCAGCAGTTGGACTAGCAGGGAGACCCAGTACTTC
.,TRBJ2-3,TRBV2,TRBD2,CASSAVSGGSDTQYF,TGTGCCAGCAGTGCCGTTAGCGGGGGATCAGATACGCAGTATTTT
.,TRBJ2-3,TRBV9,.,CASSLRTSTDTQYF,TGTGCCAGCAGCTTAAGGACTAGCACAGATACGCAGTATTTT
.,TRBJ1-2,TRBV18,TRBD1,CASSFDRVNYGYTF,TGTGCCAGCTCTTTCGACAGGGTTAACTATGGCTACACCTTC
once,TRBJ1-2,TRBV7-9,TRBD1,CASSLDSGQGAYTF,TGTGCCAGCAGCTTAGACTCGGGACAGGGTGCCTACACCTTC
.,TRBJ1-1,TRBV7-3,.,CASSLTANTEAFF,TGTGCCAGCAGCTTAACTGCGAACACTGAAGCTTTCTTT
.,TRBJ1-1,TRBV18,.,CASSPPMGEAFF,TGTGCCAGCTCACCACCGATGGGGGAAGCTTTCTTT
.,TRBJ1-2,TRBV19,.,CASSSRQDTNGYTF,TGTGCCAGTAGTTCTCGGCAGGACACTAATGGCTACACCTTC
.,TRBJ2-1,TRBV5-4,.,CASSLFVGTYNEQFF,TGTGCCAGCAGCTTGTTCGTAGGGACCTACAATGAGCAGTTCTTC
.,TRBJ1-5,TRBV19,.,CARHSRAYYQPQHF,TGTGCCAGGCACAGTAGGGCATATTATCAGCCCCAGCATTTT
.,TRBJ2-1,TRBV19,.,CASSLPGALDEQFF,TGTGCCAGTAGTCTACCGGGGGCTCTCGATGAGCAGTTCTTC
.,TRBJ2-2,TRBV7-3,.,CASSLMQNTGELFF,TGTGCCAGCAGCCTAATGCAGAACACCGGGGAGCTGTTTTTT
.,TRBJ1-4,TRBV4-1,.,CASSQPKGGRNEKLFF,TGCGCCAGCAGCCAGCCGAAGGGGGGGCGGAATGAAAAACTGTTTTTT
.,TRBJ2-1,TRBV5-1,.,CASSSSYQPTYNEQFF,TGCGCCAGCAGCTCTAGCTACCAACCCACCTACAATGAGCAGTTCTTC
.,TRBJ2-7,TRBV7-2,.,CASSLAGSQQYF,TGTGCCAGCAGCCTGGCAGGGTCACAGCAGTACTTC
.,TRBJ2-7,TRBV7-6,TRBD1,CASSPQGRGSYEQYF,TGTGCCAGCAGCCCCCAAGGCAGGGGGTCTTACGAGCAGTACTTC
.,TRBJ2-7,TRBV7-2,.,CASSPGTPGREQYF,TGTGCCAGCAGCCCCGGGACTCCCGGTCGCGAGCAGTACTTC
.,TRBJ2-2,TRBV5-1,TRBD1,CASSFLGTGFGELFF,TGCGCCAGCAGCTTCCTCGGGACAGGATTCGGGGAGCTGTTTTTT
.,TRBJ2-3,TRBV18,TRBD2,CASSPLAGGLADTQYF,TGTGCCAGCTCACCACTAGCGGGGGGCCTCGCAGATACGCAGTATTTT